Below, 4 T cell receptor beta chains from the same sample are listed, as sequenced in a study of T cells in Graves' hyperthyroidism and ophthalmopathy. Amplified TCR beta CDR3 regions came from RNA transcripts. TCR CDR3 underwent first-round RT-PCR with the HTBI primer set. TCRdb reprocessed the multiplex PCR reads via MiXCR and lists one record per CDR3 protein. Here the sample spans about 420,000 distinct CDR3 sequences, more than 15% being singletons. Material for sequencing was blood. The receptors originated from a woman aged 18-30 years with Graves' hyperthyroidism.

CDR3 region: CSADFQSYGYTF. The CDR3, as DNA: TGCAGCGCTGATTTCCAGAGCTATGGCTACACCTTC. The chain links TRBV29-1 to TRBJ1-2; no definite D call. Germline CDR1 is SQVTM and CDR2 is ANQGSEA. The germline V and J ends were trimmed by 7 bases and 4 bases, with 13 bases remaining between them. This CDR3 contains 12 residues.

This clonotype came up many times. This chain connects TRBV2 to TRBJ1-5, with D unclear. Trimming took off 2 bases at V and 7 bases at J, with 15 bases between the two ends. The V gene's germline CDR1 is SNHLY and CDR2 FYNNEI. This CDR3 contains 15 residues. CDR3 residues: CASSEMAARTQPQHF. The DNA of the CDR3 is TGTGCCAGCAGTGAAATGGCAGCCCGTACCCAGCCCCAGCATTTT.

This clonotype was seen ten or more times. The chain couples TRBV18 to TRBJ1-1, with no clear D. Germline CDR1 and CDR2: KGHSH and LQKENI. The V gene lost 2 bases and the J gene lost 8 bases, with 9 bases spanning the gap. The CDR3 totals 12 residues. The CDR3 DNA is TGTGCCAGCTCACCATTTGCTAGGGAAGCTTTCTTT. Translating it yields CASSPFAREAFF.

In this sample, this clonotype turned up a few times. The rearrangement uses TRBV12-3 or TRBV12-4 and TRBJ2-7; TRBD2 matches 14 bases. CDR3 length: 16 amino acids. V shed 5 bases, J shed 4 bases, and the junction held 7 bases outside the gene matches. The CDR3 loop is CASSMGLAGVAYEQYF. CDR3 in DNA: TGTGCCAGCAGTATGGGACTAGCGGGAGTGGCTTACGAGCAGTACTTC.